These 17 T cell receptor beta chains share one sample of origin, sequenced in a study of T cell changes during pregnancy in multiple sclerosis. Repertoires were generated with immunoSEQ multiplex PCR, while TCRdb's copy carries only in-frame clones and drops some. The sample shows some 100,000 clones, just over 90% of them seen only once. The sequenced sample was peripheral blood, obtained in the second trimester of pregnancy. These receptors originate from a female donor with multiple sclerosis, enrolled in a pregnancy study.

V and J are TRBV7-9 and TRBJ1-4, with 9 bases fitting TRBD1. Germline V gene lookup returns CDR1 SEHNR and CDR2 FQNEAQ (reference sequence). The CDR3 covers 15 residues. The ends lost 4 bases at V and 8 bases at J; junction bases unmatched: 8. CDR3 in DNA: TGTGCCAGCAGCTGGACGGGACAGGGAAAAGAAAAACTGTTTTTT. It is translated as CASSWTGQGKEKLFF.

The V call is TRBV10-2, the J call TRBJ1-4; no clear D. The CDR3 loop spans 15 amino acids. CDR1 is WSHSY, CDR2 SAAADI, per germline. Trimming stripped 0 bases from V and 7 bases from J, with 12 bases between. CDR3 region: CASSESAGQSEKLFF. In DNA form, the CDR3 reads TGCGCCAGCAGTGAGTCGGCAGGTCAAAGTGAAAAACTGTTTTTT.

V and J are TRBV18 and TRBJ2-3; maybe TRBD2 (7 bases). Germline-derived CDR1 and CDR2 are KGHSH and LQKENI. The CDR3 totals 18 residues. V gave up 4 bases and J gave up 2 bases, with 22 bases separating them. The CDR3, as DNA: TGTGCCAGCTCACGGGAAAACCTGGCGGGGGCCCTCACAGATACGCAGTATTTT. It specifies CASSRENLAGALTDTQYF. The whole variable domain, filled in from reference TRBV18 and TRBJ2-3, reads NAGVMQNPRHLVRRRGQEARLRCSPMKGHSHVYWYRQLPEEGLKFMVYLQKENIIDESGMPKERFSAEFPKEGPSILRIQQVVRGDSAAYFCASSRENLAGALTDTQYFGPGTRLTVL.

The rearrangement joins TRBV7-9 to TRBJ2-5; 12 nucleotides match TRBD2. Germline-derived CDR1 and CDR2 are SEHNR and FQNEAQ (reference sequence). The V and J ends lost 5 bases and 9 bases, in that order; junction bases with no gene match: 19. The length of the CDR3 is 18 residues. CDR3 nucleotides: TGTGCCAGCAGCATTAGGGTCGGGACTAGCGGGCCCCGGGTGGCCCAGTACTTC. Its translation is CASSIRVGTSGPRVAQYF.

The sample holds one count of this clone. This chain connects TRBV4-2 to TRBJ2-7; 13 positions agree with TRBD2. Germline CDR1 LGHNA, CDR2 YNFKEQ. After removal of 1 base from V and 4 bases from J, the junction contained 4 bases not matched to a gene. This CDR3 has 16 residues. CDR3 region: CASSQGTSGSKYEQYF. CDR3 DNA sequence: TGTGCCAGCAGCCAAGGGACTAGCGGGAGCAAATACGAGCAGTACTTC.

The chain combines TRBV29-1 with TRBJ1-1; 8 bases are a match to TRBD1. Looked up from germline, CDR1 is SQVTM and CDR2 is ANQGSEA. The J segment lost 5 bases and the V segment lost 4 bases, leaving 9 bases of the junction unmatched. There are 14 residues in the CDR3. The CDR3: CSVGQGADSTEAFF. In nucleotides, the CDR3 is TGCAGCGTTGGGCAGGGGGCTGATTCGACTGAAGCTTTCTTT.

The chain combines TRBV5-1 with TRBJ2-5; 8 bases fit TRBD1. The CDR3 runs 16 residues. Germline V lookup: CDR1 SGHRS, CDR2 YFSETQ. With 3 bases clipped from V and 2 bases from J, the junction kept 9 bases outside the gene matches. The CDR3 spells CASSYPGQDLQETQYF. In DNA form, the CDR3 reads TGCGCCAGCAGCTACCCGGGACAGGACCTTCAAGAGACCCAGTACTTC.

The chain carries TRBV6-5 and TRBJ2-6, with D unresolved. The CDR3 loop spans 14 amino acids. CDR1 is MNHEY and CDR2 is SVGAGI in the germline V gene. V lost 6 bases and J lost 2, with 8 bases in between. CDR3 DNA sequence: TGTGCCAGCAGGGTAATAGCTGGGGCCAACGTCCTGACTTTC. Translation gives CASRVIAGANVLTF.

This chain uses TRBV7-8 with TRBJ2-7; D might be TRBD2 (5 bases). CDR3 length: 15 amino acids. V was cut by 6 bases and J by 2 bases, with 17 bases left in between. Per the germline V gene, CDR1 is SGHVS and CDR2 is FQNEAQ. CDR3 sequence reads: CASRLLDSETYEQYF. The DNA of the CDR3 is TGTGCCAGCAGACTTTTGGACTCAGAAACCTACGAGCAGTACTTC.

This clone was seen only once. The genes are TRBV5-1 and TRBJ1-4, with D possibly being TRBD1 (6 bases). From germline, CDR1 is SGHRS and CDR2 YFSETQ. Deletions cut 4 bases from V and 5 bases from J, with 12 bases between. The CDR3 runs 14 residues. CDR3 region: CASSAAGENEKLFF. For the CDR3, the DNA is TGCGCCAGCAGCGCGGCAGGGGAGAATGAAAAACTGTTTTTT.

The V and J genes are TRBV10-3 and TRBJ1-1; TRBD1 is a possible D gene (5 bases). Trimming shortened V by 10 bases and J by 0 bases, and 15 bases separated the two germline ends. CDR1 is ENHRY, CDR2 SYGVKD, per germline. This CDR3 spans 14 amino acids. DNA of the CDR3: TGTGCCACGTCACGAACAGGACTGAACACTGAAGCTTTCTTT. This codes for CATSRTGLNTEAFF.

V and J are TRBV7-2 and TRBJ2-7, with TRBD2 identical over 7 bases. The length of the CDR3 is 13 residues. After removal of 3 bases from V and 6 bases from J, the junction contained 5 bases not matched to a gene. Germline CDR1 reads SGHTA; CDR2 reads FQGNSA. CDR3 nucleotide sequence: TGTGCCAGCAGCTTCTTCACTAGCGTCGAGCAGTACTTC. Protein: CASSFFTSVEQYF.

The CDR3 nucleotides read TGTGCCAGCTCACCTACAGGGGACGAGCAGTACTTC. It translates to CASSPTGDEQYF. The chain uses TRBV18 and TRBJ2-7; TRBD1 agrees at 7 bases. Per the germline V gene, CDR1 is KGHSH and CDR2 is LQKENI. Losses at the gene ends were 3 bases for V and 5 bases for J; bases not matched to a gene: 1. The CDR3 extends over 12 amino acids. Full variable domain (missing parts from reference TRBV18 and TRBJ2-7): NAGVMQNPRHLVRRRGQEARLRCSPMKGHSHVYWYRQLPEEGLKFMVYLQKENIIDESGMPKERFSAEFPKEGPSILRIQQVVRGDSAAYFCASSPTGDEQYFGPGTRLTVT.

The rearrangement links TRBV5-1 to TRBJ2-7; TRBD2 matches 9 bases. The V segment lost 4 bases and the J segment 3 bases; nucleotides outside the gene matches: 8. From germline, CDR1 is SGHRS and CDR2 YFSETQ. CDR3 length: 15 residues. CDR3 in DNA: TGCGCCAGCAGCCAAGCGGGGGGACAAAACTACGAGCAGTACTTC. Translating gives CASSQAGGQNYEQYF.

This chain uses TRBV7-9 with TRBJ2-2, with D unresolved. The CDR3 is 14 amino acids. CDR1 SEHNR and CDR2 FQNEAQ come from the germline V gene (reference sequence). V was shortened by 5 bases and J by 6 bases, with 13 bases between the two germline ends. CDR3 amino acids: CASSPAGFPGELFF. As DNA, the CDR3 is TGTGCCAGCAGCCCAGCAGGATTTCCCGGGGAGCTGTTTTTT.

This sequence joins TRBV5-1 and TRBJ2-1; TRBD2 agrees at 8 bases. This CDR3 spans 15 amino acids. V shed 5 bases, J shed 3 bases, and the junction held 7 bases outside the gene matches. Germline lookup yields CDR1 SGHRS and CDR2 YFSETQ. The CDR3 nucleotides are TGCGCCAGCAGGGAAGCGGGAGTTGACTACAATGAGCAGTTCTTC. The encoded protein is CASREAGVDYNEQFF. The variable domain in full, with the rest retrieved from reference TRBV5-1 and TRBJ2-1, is KAGVTQTPRYLIKTRGQQVTLSCSPISGHRSVSWYQQTPGQGLQFLFEYFSETQRNKGNFPGRFSGRQFSNSRSEMNVSTLELGDSALYLCASREAGVDYNEQFFGPGTRLTVL.

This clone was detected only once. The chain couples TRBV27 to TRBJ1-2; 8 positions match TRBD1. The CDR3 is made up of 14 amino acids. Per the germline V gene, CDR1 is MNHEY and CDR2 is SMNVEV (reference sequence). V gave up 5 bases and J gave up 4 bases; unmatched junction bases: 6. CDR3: CASSPRDRSYGYTF. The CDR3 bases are TGTGCCAGCAGTCCACGGGACAGGTCCTATGGCTACACCTTC.